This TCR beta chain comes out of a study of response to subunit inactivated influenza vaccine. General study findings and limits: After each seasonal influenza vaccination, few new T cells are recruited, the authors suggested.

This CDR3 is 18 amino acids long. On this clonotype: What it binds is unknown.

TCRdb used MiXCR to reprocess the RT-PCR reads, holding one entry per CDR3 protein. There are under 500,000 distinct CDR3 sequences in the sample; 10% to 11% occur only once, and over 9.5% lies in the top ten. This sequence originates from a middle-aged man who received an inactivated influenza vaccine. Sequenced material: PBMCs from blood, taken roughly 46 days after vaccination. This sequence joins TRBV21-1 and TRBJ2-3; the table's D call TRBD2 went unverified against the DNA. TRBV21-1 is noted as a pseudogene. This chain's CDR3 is CASSKILVETTEADTQYF. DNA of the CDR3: TGTGCCAGCAGCAAAATACTGGTGGAGACTACTGAGGCAGATACGCAGTATTTT.